This TCR beta chain was observed in a study of T cells in Graves' hyperthyroidism and ophthalmopathy. Amplification of TCR beta CDR3 regions was performed using RNA transcripts as template. In the first-round RT-PCR of the TCR CDR3, the HTBI primer set was used. TCRdb reprocessed the multiplex PCR reads with MiXCR, giving one entry per CDR3 protein. The sample contains 550,000 to 650,000 distinct CDR3 sequences, more than 11% of which appear only once. This CDR3 has 15 amino acids. V was cut by 2 bases and J by 5 bases, with 13 bases left in between. The germline CDR1 and CDR2 sequences are SEHNR and FQNEAQ (reference sequence). Exclusion of patients followed from uncontrolled infection, other autoimmune disease, pregnancy or lactation. This clonotype has at least ten counts.

The chain uses TRBV7-9 and TRBJ2-1, with D possibly called TRBD1 or TRBD2 (5 bases each). Material for sequencing was blood. The clonotype was recovered from a woman in her 30s with Graves' hyperthyroidism that later progressed to Graves' ophthalmopathy. The CDR3 bases are TGTGCCAGCAGCTTATTTGGGACGGCACACAATGAGCAGTTCTTC. Its translation: CASSLFGTAHNEQFF.